This T cell receptor (beta chain) was profiled in a study of T cell repertoires in cytomegalovirus infection. Germline lookup yields CDR1 MNHEY and CDR2 SVGEGT. The V and J ends lost 8 bases and 10 bases respectively, with 17 bases between them. CDR3 length equals 12 residues. In TCRdb, the reads were re-called with MiXCR into one record per CDR3 protein. Here the sample spans some 920,000 distinct CDR3 sequences, 31% being singletons. In regard to this clonotype: Antigen specificity is unknown.

This sequence was found in a human donor in good health (CMV status not recorded). Some clones in this sample may be carry-over from other donors' samples. The sequencing used cultured CD8+ T cells from PBMCs, collected from culture after CMV antigen stimulation. The V call is TRBV6-2 or TRBV6-3, the J call TRBJ1-1; D gene unclear. The CDR3 region has the DNA TGTGCCAGCCGGATTCCTAGGCTAGGAGCTTTCTTT. Translated: CASRIPRLGAFF.